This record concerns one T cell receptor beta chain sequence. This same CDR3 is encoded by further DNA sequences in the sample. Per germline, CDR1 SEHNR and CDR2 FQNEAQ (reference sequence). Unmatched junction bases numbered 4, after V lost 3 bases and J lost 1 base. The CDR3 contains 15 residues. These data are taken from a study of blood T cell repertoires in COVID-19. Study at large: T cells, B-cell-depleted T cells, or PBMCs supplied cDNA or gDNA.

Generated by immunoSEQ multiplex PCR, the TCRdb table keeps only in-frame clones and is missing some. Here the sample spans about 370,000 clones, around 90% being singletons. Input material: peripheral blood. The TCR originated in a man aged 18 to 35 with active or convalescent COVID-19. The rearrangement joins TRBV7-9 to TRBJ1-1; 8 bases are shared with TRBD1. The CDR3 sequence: CASSLAQGGNTEAFF. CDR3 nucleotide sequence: TGTGCCAGCAGCTTGGCACAGGGGGGGAACACTGAAGCTTTCTTT.